These T cell receptor beta chains were read from a single sample in a study of T cell responses to AZD1222 COVID-19 vaccine. Assay used: immunoSEQ multiplex PCR; TCRdb lists only in-frame clones, some missing. The table records 150,000 to 200,000 clones, more than 75% of them present only once. The sample in question was peripheral blood, obtained 28 days after the second AZD1222 dose. The receptors stem from an adult who received the AZD1222 COVID-19 vaccine. The CDR3 runs from the conserved cysteine through the conserved F or W. The order of the fields is CDR3 DNA, CDR3 protein, D gene, J gene, V gene. D genes are given only for firm matches.

TGCAGCGTTGAAGTAAAGAGGGGACAGGGTACCGGGGAGCTGTTTTTT CSVEVKRGQGTGELFF TRBD1 TRBJ2-2 TRBV29-1
TGCAGCGGGCACCTGGGGGCCAAAAACATTCAGTACTTC CSGHLGAKNIQYF . TRBJ2-4 TRBV29-1
TGTGCCAGCAGCTTGGCACAGGGGGCAAGTAGGACTGAAGCTTTCTTT CASSLAQGASRTEAFF TRBD1 TRBJ1-1 TRBV28
TGTGCCAGCAGCAAACAGGGAATCGGCACTGAAGCTTTCTTT CASSKQGIGTEAFF . TRBJ1-1 TRBV7-2
TGTGCCAGCAGCTTAACAGGCCAAGAAGCAGATACGCAGTATTTT CASSLTGQEADTQYF . TRBJ2-3 TRBV7-8
TGTGCCAGCAGCCAAGCGGCGGGGATTCCCGAAAACATTCAGTACTTC CASSQAAGIPENIQYF . TRBJ2-4 TRBV4-2
TGCGCCAGCAGCTTGGTGGGCGGGAGGGCCCTCAATGAGCAGTTCTTC CASSLVGGRALNEQFF TRBD2 TRBJ2-1 TRBV5-1
TGTGCCAGCAGCTCTCCGGGATTAGAAATGGCCGGGGAGCTGTTTTTT CASSSPGLEMAGELFF . TRBJ2-2 TRBV7-2
TGTGCCAACGCGTGGGCAGCAGGGGGCCGGGAAAAACTGTTTTTT CANAWAAGGREKLFF . TRBJ1-4 TRBV21-1
TGTGCCAGCAGCGTAGGCCCAGGAGGGGGAGCTTTCTTT CASSVGPGGGAFF . TRBJ1-1 TRBV9
TGTGCCACCAGGACTAGCGGGCGTGGCGAGCAGTACTTC CATRTSGRGEQYF TRBD2 TRBJ2-7 TRBV19
TGTGCCAGCAGCCCAGGGACTAGCGGGAGAGGTACCGGGGAGCTGTTTTTT CASSPGTSGRGTGELFF TRBD2 TRBJ2-2 TRBV7-3